These T cell receptor beta chains were read from a single sample in a study of Ad26.COV2.S vaccination and SARS-CoV-2 variants. Profiled with immunoSEQ multiplex PCR; TCRdb holds only in-frame clones, not every one. Found here are approximately 300,000 clones, 85% of them singletons; the top ten hold under 2.5%. The starting material was peripheral blood, obtained in a trial of Ad26.COV2.S vaccine versus placebo. All receptors derive from a person aged 18-60 years who received the Ad26.COV2.S COVID-19 vaccine or a placebo. Both conserved end residues are part of each CDR3. A D gene is named only where the DNA matches it firmly.

v_call: TRBV27
j_call: TRBJ1-1
d_call: NA
cdr3_aa: CASSLYSRVNTEAFF

v_call: TRBV19
j_call: TRBJ1-5
d_call: NA
cdr3_aa: CASSILINQPQHF

v_call: TRBV15
j_call: TRBJ1-1
d_call: NA
cdr3_aa: CATSRGVENTEAFF

v_call: TRBV11-2
j_call: TRBJ2-2
d_call: NA
cdr3_aa: CASSLARNGELFF

v_call: TRBV5-1
j_call: TRBJ2-7
d_call: NA
cdr3_aa: CASSPTSGTGYEQYF

v_call: TRBV7-9
j_call: TRBJ2-7
d_call: TRBD1
cdr3_aa: CASSLGTGGYYEQYF

v_call: TRBV11-2
j_call: TRBJ1-5
d_call: NA
cdr3_aa: CASSLEGTGNQPQHF

v_call: TRBV6-1
j_call: TRBJ1-1
d_call: NA
cdr3_aa: CASSESPGKGTEAFF

v_call: TRBV9
j_call: TRBJ2-3
d_call: NA
cdr3_aa: CASSRGRSSTDTQYF

v_call: TRBV6-6
j_call: TRBJ1-4
d_call: TRBD1
cdr3_aa: CASSYAWTGTNEKLFF

v_call: TRBV6-5
j_call: TRBJ2-1
d_call: NA
cdr3_aa: CASTINRGYNEQFF

v_call: TRBV4-1
j_call: TRBJ2-7
d_call: NA
cdr3_aa: CASSQDGGLSYEQYF

v_call: TRBV9
j_call: TRBJ2-2
d_call: TRBD2
cdr3_aa: CASSLTSERNTGELFF

v_call: TRBV7-3
j_call: TRBJ1-6
d_call: NA
cdr3_aa: CASSLSGNSPLHF

v_call: TRBV28
j_call: TRBJ1-2
d_call: TRBD1
cdr3_aa: CASSSSPRDRGDGYTF

v_call: TRBV5-1
j_call: TRBJ1-5
d_call: NA
cdr3_aa: CASRQWGNQPQHF

v_call: TRBV14
j_call: TRBJ2-3
d_call: NA
cdr3_aa: CASSQVGGTDTQYF

v_call: TRBV5-5
j_call: TRBJ2-2
d_call: NA
cdr3_aa: CASSLLGTGELFF

v_call: TRBV6-6
j_call: TRBJ1-1
d_call: NA
cdr3_aa: CASSYSLLAESAFF

v_call: TRBV11-3
j_call: TRBJ2-4
d_call: NA
cdr3_aa: CASSLENLRGPSNYAKNIQYF

v_call: TRBV4-1
j_call: TRBJ2-1
d_call: TRBD1
cdr3_aa: CASSIAGTGGLSGEQFF

v_call: TRBV6-5
j_call: TRBJ2-7
d_call: NA
cdr3_aa: CASKRQLSGIYEQYF

v_call: TRBV7-9
j_call: TRBJ2-3
d_call: TRBD2
cdr3_aa: CASSRYSGGVSTDTQYF

v_call: TRBV6-5
j_call: TRBJ1-5
d_call: NA
cdr3_aa: CASRQGNQPQHF

v_call: TRBV19
j_call: TRBJ2-2
d_call: NA
cdr3_aa: CASSTRDKNTGELFF

v_call: TRBV9
j_call: TRBJ2-7
d_call: TRBD1
cdr3_aa: CASSARRTGELYEQYF

v_call: TRBV5-1
j_call: TRBJ1-2
d_call: NA
cdr3_aa: CASSPAFTHLDVNYGYTF

v_call: TRBV29-1
j_call: TRBJ1-1
d_call: TRBD1
cdr3_aa: CSAGPGQTFMNTEAFF

v_call: TRBV28
j_call: TRBJ1-1
d_call: NA
cdr3_aa: CASTLNTEAFF

v_call: TRBV3-1/TRBV3-2
j_call: TRBJ2-3
d_call: NA
cdr3_aa: CASSQSPSTDTQYF

v_call: TRBV7-6
j_call: TRBJ1-4
d_call: TRBD1
cdr3_aa: CASSTGRSGGPIEKLFF

v_call: TRBV5-1
j_call: TRBJ2-7
d_call: TRBD2
cdr3_aa: CASSLGLAGDRSYEQYF

v_call: TRBV9
j_call: TRBJ2-3
d_call: TRBD2
cdr3_aa: CASSAKTSGVDTQYF

v_call: TRBV29-1
j_call: TRBJ2-3
d_call: TRBD2
cdr3_aa: CSVEDSALAADTQYF

v_call: TRBV13
j_call: TRBJ2-1
d_call: TRBD1
cdr3_aa: CASSLVGTGDNEQFF

v_call: TRBV7-9
j_call: TRBJ1-1
d_call: TRBD1
cdr3_aa: CASSLATDRAAFF

v_call: TRBV12-3/TRBV12-4
j_call: TRBJ2-7
d_call: NA
cdr3_aa: CASSSAFYEQYF

v_call: TRBV4-2
j_call: TRBJ2-4
d_call: NA
cdr3_aa: CASSQGATQAKNIQYF

v_call: TRBV5-4
j_call: TRBJ2-7
d_call: NA
cdr3_aa: CASSPGGEQYF

v_call: TRBV9
j_call: TRBJ1-3
d_call: NA
cdr3_aa: CASSVDPPDWGVPGNTIYF

v_call: TRBV5-1
j_call: TRBJ2-1
d_call: TRBD2
cdr3_aa: CASSLGLAGTEQFF

v_call: TRBV9
j_call: TRBJ1-6
d_call: TRBD1
cdr3_aa: CASSQGGQGIRGNSPLHF

v_call: TRBV2
j_call: TRBJ1-2
d_call: TRBD1
cdr3_aa: CASSEGTGGSYGYTF

v_call: TRBV24-1
j_call: TRBJ2-6
d_call: NA
cdr3_aa: CATSDYGSPTSGANVLTF

v_call: TRBV28
j_call: TRBJ2-3
d_call: TRBD2
cdr3_aa: CASRLAGLTDTQYF

v_call: TRBV13
j_call: TRBJ2-2
d_call: TRBD2
cdr3_aa: CASAQAGGLTGELFF

v_call: TRBV15
j_call: TRBJ2-4
d_call: TRBD2
cdr3_aa: CATSRETRLAGLGRAKNIQYF

v_call: TRBV11-2
j_call: TRBJ1-1
d_call: TRBD1
cdr3_aa: CASSLGTNTGATNTEAFF

v_call: TRBV6-6
j_call: TRBJ1-1
d_call: TRBD1
cdr3_aa: CASSRSGGREAFF

v_call: TRBV4-1
j_call: TRBJ2-5
d_call: TRBD2
cdr3_aa: CASSQVGGDGETQYF

v_call: TRBV9
j_call: TRBJ1-5
d_call: NA
cdr3_aa: CASSPRRGAWGQPQHF

v_call: TRBV28
j_call: TRBJ2-1
d_call: TRBD1
cdr3_aa: CASSLGTSGQGIFYEQFF

v_call: TRBV7-6
j_call: TRBJ2-7
d_call: TRBD1
cdr3_aa: CASSLDRGEADEQYF

v_call: TRBV11-3
j_call: TRBJ2-2
d_call: NA
cdr3_aa: CASSLDLLGQSNTGELFF

v_call: TRBV28
j_call: TRBJ2-7
d_call: NA
cdr3_aa: CASSLVLGAEYEQYF